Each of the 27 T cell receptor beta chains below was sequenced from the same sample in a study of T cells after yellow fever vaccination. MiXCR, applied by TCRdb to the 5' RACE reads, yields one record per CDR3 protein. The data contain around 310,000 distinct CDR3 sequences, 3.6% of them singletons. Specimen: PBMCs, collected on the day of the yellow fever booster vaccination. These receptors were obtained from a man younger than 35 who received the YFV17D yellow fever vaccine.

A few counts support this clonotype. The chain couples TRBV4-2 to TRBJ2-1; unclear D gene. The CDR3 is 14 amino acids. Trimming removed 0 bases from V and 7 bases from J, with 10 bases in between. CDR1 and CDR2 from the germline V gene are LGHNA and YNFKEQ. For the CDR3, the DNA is TGTGCCAGCAGCCAAGATAATAGCCGTAATGAGCAGTTCTTC. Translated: CASSQDNSRNEQFF.

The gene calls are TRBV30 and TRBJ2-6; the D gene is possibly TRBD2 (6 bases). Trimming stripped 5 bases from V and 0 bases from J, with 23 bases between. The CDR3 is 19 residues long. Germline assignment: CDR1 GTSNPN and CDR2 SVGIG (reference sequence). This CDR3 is CAWDSTYGTLRSGANVLTF. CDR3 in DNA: TGTGCCTGGGATTCGACCTACGGGACTTTACGCTCTGGGGCCAACGTCCTGACTTTC.

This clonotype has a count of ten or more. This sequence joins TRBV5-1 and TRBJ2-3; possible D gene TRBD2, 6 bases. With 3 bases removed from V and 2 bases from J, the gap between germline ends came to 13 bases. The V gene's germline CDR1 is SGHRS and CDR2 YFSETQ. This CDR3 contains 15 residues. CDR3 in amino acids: CASSSLATPTDTQYF. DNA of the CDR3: TGCGCCAGCAGCTCTCTAGCGACTCCCACAGATACGCAGTATTTT.

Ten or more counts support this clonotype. CDR3 DNA sequence: TGCGCCAGCAGCCAAGGAAGGGATCAGCCCCAGCATTTT. Protein: CASSQGRDQPQHF. This chain joins TRBV4-3 and TRBJ1-5; D is uncertain. The germline gives CDR1 LGHNA, CDR2 YSLEER. Trimming cost V 1 base and J 5 bases, with 6 bases left between them. The CDR3 sequence is 13 residues long.

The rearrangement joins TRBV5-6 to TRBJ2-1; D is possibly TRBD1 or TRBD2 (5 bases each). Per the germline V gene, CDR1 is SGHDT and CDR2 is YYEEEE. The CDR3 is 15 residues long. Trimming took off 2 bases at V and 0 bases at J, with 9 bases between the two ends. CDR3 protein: CASSFGTLSYNEQFF. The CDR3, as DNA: TGTGCCAGCAGCTTTGGGACGCTCTCCTACAATGAGCAGTTCTTC.

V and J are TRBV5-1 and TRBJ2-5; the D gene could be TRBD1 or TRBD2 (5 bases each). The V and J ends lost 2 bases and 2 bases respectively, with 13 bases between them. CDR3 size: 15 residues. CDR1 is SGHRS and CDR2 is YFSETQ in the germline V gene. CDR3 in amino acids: CASSFAGTEQETQYF. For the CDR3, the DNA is TGCGCCAGCAGCTTCGCCGGGACGGAACAAGAGACCCAGTACTTC. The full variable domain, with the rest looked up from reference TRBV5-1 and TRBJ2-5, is KAGVTQTPRYLIKTRGQQVTLSCSPISGHRSVSWYQQTPGQGLQFLFEYFSETQRNKGNFPGRFSGRQFSNSRSEMNVSTLELGDSALYLCASSFAGTEQETQYFGPGTRLLVL.

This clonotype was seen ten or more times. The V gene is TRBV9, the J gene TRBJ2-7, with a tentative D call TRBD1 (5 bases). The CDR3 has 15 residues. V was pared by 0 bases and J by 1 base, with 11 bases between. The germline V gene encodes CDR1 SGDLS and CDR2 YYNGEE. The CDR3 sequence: CASSVDETVSYEQYF. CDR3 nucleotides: TGTGCCAGCAGCGTAGATGAGACAGTATCCTACGAGCAGTACTTC.

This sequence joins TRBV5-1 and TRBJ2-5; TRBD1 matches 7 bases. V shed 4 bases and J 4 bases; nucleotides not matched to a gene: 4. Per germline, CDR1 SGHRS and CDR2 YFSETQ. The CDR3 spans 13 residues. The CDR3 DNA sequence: TGCGCCAGCAGCACAGGGGCGCGAGAGACCCAGTACTTC. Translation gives CASSTGARETQYF.

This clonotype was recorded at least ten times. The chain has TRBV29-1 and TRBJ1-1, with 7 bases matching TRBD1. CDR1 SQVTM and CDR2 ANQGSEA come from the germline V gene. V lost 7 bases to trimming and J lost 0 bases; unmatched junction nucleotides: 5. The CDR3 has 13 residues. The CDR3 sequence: CSAQGGLNTEAFF. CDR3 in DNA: TGCAGCGCCCAGGGGGGATTGAACACTGAAGCTTTCTTT.

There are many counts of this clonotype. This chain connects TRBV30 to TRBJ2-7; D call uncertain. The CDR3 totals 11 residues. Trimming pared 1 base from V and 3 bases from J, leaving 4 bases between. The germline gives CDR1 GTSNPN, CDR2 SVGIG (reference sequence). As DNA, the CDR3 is TGTGCCTGGAGTGCTTTCTACGAGCAGTACTTC. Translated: CAWSAFYEQYF.

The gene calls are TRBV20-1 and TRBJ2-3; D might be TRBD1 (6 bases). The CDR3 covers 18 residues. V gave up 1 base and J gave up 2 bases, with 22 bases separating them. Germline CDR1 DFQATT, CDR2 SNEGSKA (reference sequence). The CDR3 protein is CSARGLEVPGQITDTQYF. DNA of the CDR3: TGCAGTGCTAGAGGTCTGGAGGTACCGGGACAAATCACAGATACGCAGTATTTT.

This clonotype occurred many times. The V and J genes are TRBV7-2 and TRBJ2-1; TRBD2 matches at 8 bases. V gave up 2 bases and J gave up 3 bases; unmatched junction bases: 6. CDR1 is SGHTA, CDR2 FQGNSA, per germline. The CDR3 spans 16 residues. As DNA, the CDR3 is TGTGCCAGCAGCTTATCGGGGGGGAACCTCTACAATGAGCAGTTCTTC. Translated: CASSLSGGNLYNEQFF.

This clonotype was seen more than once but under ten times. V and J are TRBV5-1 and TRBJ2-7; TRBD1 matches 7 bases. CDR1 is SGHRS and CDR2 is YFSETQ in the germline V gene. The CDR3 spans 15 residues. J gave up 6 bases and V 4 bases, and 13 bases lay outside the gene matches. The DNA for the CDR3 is TGCGCCAGCAGCCGGGGACAGACCGAGACCGGCGAGCAGTACTTC. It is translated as CASSRGQTETGEQYF.

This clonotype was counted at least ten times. CDR3 in DNA: TGTGCCAGCTCACCCTCGGAGAGGCTCGGCAATGAGCAGTTCTTC. Protein: CASSPSERLGNEQFF. This chain connects TRBV18 to TRBJ2-1; D gene unclear. The germline V gene has CDR1 KGHSH and CDR2 LQKENI. The CDR3 is 15 residues long. Between the trimmed V and J ends, which lost 3 bases and 6 bases, there was a span of 15 bases.

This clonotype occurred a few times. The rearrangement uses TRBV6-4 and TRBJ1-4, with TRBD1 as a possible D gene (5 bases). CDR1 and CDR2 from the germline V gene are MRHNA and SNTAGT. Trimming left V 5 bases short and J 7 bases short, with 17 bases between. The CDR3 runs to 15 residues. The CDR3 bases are TGTGCCAGCAGTCAGCACAGGCCGCGGGGTGAAAAACTGTTTTTT. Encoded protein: CASSQHRPRGEKLFF.

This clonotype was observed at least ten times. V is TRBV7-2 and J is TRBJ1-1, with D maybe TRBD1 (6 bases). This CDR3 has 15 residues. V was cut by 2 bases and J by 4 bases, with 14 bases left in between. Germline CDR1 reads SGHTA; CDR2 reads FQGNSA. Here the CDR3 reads CASSLYGGLGTEAFF. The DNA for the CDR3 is TGTGCCAGCAGCTTATATGGGGGCTTGGGCACTGAAGCTTTCTTT.

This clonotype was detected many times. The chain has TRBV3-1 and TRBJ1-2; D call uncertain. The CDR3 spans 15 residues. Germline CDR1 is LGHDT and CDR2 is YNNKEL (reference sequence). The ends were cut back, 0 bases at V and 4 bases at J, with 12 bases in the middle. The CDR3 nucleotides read TGTGCCAGCAGCCAAGATACGATCCGGGTCTATGGCTACACCTTC. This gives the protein CASSQDTIRVYGYTF.

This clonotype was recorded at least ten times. CDR3 sequence: CASSFLGQDLNTEAFF. Here the CDR3 DNA reads TGTGCCAGCAGCTTCCTGGGACAGGACCTGAACACTGAAGCTTTCTTT. This sequence joins TRBV7-9 and TRBJ1-1; 8 nucleotides align to TRBD1. J was trimmed by 0 bases and V by 3 bases; bases with no gene match: 6. CDR3 length: 16 residues. CDR1 SEHNR and CDR2 FQNEAQ come from the germline V gene (reference sequence).

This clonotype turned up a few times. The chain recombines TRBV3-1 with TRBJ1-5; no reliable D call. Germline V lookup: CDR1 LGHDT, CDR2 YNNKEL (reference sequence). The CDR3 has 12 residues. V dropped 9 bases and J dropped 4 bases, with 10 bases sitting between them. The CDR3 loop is CASNTGNQPQHF. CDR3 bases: TGTGCCAGTAATACCGGGAATCAGCCCCAGCATTTT.

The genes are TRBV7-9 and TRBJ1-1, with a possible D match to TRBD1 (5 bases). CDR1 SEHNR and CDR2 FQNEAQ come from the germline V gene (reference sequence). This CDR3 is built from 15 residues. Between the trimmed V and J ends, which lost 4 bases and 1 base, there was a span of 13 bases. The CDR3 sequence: CASSSAGRSNTEAFF. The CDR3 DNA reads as TGTGCCAGCAGCTCTGCGGGACGGTCGAACACTGAAGCTTTCTTT.

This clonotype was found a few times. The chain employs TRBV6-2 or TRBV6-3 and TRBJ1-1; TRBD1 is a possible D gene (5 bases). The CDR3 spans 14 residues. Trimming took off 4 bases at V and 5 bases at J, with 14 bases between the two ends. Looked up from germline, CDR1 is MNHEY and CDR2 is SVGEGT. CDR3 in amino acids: CASSSGTTGTEAFF. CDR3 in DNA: TGTGCCAGCAGTTCCGGGACTACGGGGACTGAAGCTTTCTTT.

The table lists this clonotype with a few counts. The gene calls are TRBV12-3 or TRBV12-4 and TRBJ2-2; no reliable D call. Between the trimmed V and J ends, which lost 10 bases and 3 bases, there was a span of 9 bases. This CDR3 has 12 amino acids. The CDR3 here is CATRPYTGELFF. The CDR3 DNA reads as TGTGCCACCCGCCCGTACACCGGGGAGCTGTTTTTT.

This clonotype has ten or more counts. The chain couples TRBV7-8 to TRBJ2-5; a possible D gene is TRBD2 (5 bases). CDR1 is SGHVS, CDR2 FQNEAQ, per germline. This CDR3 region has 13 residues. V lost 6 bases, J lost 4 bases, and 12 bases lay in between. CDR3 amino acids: CASRPLEGETQYF. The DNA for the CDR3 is TGTGCCAGCAGGCCCCTTGAGGGAGAGACCCAGTACTTC. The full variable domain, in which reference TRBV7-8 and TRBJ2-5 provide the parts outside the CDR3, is GAGVSQSPRYKVAKRGQDVALRCDPISGHVSLFWYQQALGQGPEFLTYFQNEAQLDKSGLPSDRFFAERPEGSVSTLKIQRTQQEDSAVYLCASRPLEGETQYFGPGTRLLVL.

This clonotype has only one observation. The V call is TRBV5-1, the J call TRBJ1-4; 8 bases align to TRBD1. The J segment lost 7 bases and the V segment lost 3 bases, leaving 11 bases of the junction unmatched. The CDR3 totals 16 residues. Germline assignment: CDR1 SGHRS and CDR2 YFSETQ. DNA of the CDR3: TGCGCCAGCAGCTCTGGAAGCGGGACAGGTGCTGAAAAACTGTTTTTT. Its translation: CASSSGSGTGAEKLFF. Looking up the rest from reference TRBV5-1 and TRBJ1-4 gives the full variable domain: KAGVTQTPRYLIKTRGQQVTLSCSPISGHRSVSWYQQTPGQGLQFLFEYFSETQRNKGNFPGRFSGRQFSNSRSEMNVSTLELGDSALYLCASSSGSGTGAEKLFFGSGTQLSVL.

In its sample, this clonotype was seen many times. The chain's CDR3 is CASSTRDRAESYEQYF. The CDR3 DNA sequence: TGTGCCAGCAGCACCCGGGACAGGGCTGAGTCCTACGAGCAGTACTTC. The chain uses TRBV7-9 and TRBJ2-7; 9 bases fit TRBD1. The length of the CDR3 is 16 residues. V trimming: 5 bases; J trimming: 1 base; junction bases outside the gene matches: 9. Germline CDR1 is SEHNR and CDR2 is FQNEAQ (reference sequence).

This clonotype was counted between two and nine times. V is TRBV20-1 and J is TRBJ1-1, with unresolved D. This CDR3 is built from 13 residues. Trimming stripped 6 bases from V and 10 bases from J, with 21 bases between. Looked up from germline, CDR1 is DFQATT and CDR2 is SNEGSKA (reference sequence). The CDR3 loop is CSAAHFEEGRAFF. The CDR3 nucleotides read TGCAGTGCCGCACACTTTGAGGAGGGTAGAGCTTTCTTT.

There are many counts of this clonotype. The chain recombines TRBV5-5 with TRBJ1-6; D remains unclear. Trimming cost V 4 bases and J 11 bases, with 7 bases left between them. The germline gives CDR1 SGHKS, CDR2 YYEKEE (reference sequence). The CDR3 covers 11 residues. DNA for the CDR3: TGTGCCAGCAGCCAAGAGACACCCCTCCACTTT. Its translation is CASSQETPLHF. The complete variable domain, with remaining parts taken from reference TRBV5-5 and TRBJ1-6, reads DAGVTQSPTHLIKTRGQQVTLRCSPISGHKSVSWYQQVLGQGPQFIFQYYEKEERGRGNFPDRFSARQFPNYSSELNVNALLLGDSALYLCASSQETPLHFGNGTRLTVT.